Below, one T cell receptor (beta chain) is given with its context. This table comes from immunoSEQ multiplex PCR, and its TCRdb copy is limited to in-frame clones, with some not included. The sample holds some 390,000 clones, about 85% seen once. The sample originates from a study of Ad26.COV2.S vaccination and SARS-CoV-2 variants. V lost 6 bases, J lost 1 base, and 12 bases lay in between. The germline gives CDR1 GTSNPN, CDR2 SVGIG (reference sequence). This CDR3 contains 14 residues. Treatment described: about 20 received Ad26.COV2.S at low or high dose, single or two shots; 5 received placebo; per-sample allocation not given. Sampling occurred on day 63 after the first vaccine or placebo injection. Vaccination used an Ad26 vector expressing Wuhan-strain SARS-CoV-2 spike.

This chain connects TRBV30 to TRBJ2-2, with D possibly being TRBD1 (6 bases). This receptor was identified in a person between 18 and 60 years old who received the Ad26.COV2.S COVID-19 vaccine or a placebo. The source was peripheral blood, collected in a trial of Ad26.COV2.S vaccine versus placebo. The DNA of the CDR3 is TGTGCCTGTACAGGGAACAAGAACACCGGGGAGCTGTTTTTT. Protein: CACTGNKNTGELFF.